These 10 T cell receptor beta chains came from one sample sequenced in a study of T cell responses to AZD1222 COVID-19 vaccine. This table comes from immunoSEQ multiplex PCR, and its TCRdb copy is limited to in-frame clones, with some not included. The profile shows 69,000 or so clones, about 85% of them singletons. This material consisted of peripheral blood, taken 28 days after the second AZD1222 dose. These receptors were taken from an adult who received the AZD1222 COVID-19 vaccine.

V usage is TRBV3-1 (or the pseudogene TRBV3-2) and J usage is TRBJ1-3; D is uncertain. Trimming removed 3 bases at V and 4 bases at J, with 7 bases between. The CDR3 length is 13 residues. Germline loops: CDR1 LGHDT, CDR2 YNNKEL (reference sequence). The CDR3 bases are TGTGCCAGCAGCCAGGGATCGGGAAACACCATATATTTT. Protein: CASSQGSGNTIYF.

This sequence joins TRBV18 and TRBJ1-3; D is ambiguous. Germline values: CDR1 KGHSH, CDR2 LQKENI. The CDR3 loop spans 14 amino acids. V lost 0 bases, J lost 4 bases, and 7 bases lay in between. The CDR3 sequence is CASSPPYKGNTIYF. DNA of the CDR3: TGTGCCAGCTCACCACCGTATAAAGGAAACACCATATATTTT.

V gene TRBV9 combines with J gene TRBJ1-2; tentative D call: TRBD1 (6 bases). The V gene lost 3 bases and the J gene lost 1 base, with 16 bases spanning the gap. CDR1 and CDR2 from the germline V gene are SGDLS and YYNGEE. CDR3 length: 16 residues. The CDR3 DNA follows: TGTGCCAGCAGCGCCCCGGGACAAATGATTAACTATGGCTACACCTTC. Residues: CASSAPGQMINYGYTF.

The chain recombines TRBV18 with TRBJ1-2; D is perhaps TRBD1 (6 bases). CDR3 length: 15 residues. The germline V gene has CDR1 KGHSH and CDR2 LQKENI. V was clipped by 3 bases and J by 1 base, with 12 bases between them. The CDR3 spells CASSPLGQFNYGYTF. DNA for the CDR3: TGTGCCAGCTCACCCCTAGGACAGTTTAACTATGGCTACACCTTC.

The V and J genes are TRBV29-1 and TRBJ1-6, with 7 bases matching TRBD1. CDR1 and CDR2 from the germline V gene are SQVTM and ANQGSEA. The CDR3 has 15 amino acids. V lost 6 bases to trimming and J lost 1 base; unmatched junction nucleotides: 6. CDR3 in amino acids: CSVQTGTSYNSPLHF. Here the CDR3 DNA reads TGCAGCGTACAGACAGGGACGTCCTATAATTCACCCCTCCACTTT.

This clone was seen a few times. This chain uses TRBV19 with TRBJ1-6; a possible D gene is TRBD1 (6 bases). Trimming removed 8 bases at V and 7 bases at J, with 12 bases between. Germline-derived CDR1 and CDR2 are LNHDA and SQIVND (reference sequence). The CDR3 sequence is 13 residues long. CDR3 in DNA: TGTGCCAGTCGGAACACAGGGAATTCACCCCTCCACTTT. It yields the protein CASRNTGNSPLHF.

The CDR3 DNA sequence: TGTGCCAGCAGCTTAGACAGGGTGGGACGGCGAATGAACGAGCAGTACTTC. Its protein product is CASSLDRVGRRMNEQYF. V and J are TRBV11-2 and TRBJ2-7; D is tentatively TRBD1 or TRBD2 (5 bases each). Trimming took off 0 bases at V and 5 bases at J, with 20 bases between the two ends. This CDR3 spans 17 amino acids. Germline CDR1 is SGHAT and CDR2 is FQNNGV.

The chain has TRBV4-1 and TRBJ2-4; no clear D. V was trimmed by 0 bases and J by 0 bases, leaving 12 bases between them. This CDR3 contains 17 residues. The germline V gene has CDR1 MGHRA and CDR2 YSYEKL. The chain's CDR3 is CASSQEAGVLAKNIQYF. The DNA of the CDR3 is TGCGCCAGCAGCCAAGAGGCCGGCGTACTAGCCAAAAACATTCAGTACTTC.

The chain employs TRBV7-9 and TRBJ1-2; D uncertain. V lost 1 base to trimming and J lost 7 bases, with 7 bases between them. The CDR3 has 12 amino acids. Germline CDR1 reads SEHNR; CDR2 reads FQNEAQ (reference sequence). The CDR3 protein is CASSLGGGGYTF. CDR3 DNA sequence: TGTGCCAGCAGCTTAGGAGGTGGTGGCTACACCTTC. The complete variable domain, with remaining parts taken from reference TRBV7-9 and TRBJ1-2, reads DTGVSQNPRHKITKRGQNVTFRCDPISEHNRLYWYRQTLGQGPEFLTYFQNEAQLEKSRLLSDRFSAERPKGSFSTLEIQRTEQGDSAMYLCASSLGGGGYTFGSGTRLTVV.

The chain links TRBV6-5 to TRBJ2-5, with D unresolved. The V end lost 7 bases, the J end lost 0 bases, and 15 bases lay between the germline ends. The CDR3 sequence is 15 residues long. Germline loops: CDR1 MNHEY, CDR2 SVGAGI. The DNA of the CDR3 is TGTGCCAGCACCCTCTCCGCAGCGTACCAAGAGACCCAGTACTTC. It translates to CASTLSAAYQETQYF.